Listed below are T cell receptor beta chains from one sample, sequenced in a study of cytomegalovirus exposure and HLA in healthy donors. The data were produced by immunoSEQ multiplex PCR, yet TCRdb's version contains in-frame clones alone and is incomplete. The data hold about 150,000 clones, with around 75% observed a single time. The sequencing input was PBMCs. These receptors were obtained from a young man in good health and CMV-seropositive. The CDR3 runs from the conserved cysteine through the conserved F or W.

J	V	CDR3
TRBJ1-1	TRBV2	CASTLHTEAFF
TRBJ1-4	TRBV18	CASSRGQGKEKLFF
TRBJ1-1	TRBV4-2	CASSQELGGGGNTEAFF
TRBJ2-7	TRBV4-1	CASSPRQSSYEQYF
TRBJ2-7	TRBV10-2	CASRKGQGTYEQYF
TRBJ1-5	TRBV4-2	CASSQDYRNQPQHF
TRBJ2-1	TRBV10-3	CAISDGAGHRGNEQFF
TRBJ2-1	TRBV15	CATSTPLAPYNEQFF
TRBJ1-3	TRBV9	CASSVGGEPSGNTIYF
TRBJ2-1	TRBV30	CAWSPTSGSPHEQFF
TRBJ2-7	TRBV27	CASRLGTSGLYEQYF
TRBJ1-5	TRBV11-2	CASSLSGIDNQPQHF
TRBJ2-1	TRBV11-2	CASSSKFAGGGNEQFF
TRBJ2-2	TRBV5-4	CASSPTPQDTGELFF